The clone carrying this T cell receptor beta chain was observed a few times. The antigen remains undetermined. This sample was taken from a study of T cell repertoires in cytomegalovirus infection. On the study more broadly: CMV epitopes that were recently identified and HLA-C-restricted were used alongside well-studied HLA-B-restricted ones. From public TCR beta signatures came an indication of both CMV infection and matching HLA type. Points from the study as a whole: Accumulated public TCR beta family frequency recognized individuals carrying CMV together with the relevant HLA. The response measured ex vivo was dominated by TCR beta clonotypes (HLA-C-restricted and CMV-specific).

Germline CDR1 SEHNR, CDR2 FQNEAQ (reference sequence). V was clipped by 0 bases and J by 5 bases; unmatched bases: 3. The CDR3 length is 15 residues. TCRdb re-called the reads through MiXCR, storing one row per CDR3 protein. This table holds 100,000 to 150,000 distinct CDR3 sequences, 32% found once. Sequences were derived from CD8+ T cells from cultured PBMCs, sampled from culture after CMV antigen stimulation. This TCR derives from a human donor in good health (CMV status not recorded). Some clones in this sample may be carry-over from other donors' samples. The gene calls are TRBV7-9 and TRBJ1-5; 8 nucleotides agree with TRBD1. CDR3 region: CASSLAVTGDQPQHF. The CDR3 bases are TGTGCCAGCAGCTTAGCCGTGACAGGGGATCAGCCCCAGCATTTT.